This T cell receptor (beta chain) is from a study of response to subunit inactivated influenza vaccine. Trimming left V 3 bases short and J 1 base short, with 9 bases between. The CDR3 length is 14 residues. Study-wide points: Few new T cells, the authors suggested, are recruited by each seasonal influenza vaccination.

TCRdb called the RT-PCR reads again in MiXCR, with one record for every CDR3 protein. The sample carries around 490,000 distinct CDR3 sequences, approximately 7.7% recorded once. Turning to this clonotype: What it recognizes is unknown.

Here the sequenced sample was PBMCs from blood, taken less than 25 months after vaccination. The source of this sequence is a man between 50 and 69 years old who received an inactivated influenza vaccine. This sequence joins TRBV12-3 or TRBV12-4 and TRBJ2-5; D unresolved. This CDR3 reads CASSFSAFQETQYF. The CDR3, as DNA: TGTGCCAGCAGTTTTTCTGCTTTCCAAGAGACCCAGTACTTC.